One sample yielded the 12 T cell receptor beta chains listed below, sequenced in a study of vaccination and CD4 T cells after COVID-19. At the Johns Hopkins FTIC core, DNA taken from cultured CD4+ T cells was sequenced by way of the Oncomine TCR Beta short-read assay. From the PCR reads, TCRdb called clonotypes with MiXCR, one entry per CDR3 protein. This sample has 11,000 or so distinct CDR3 sequences, with approximately 50% found just once. For these TCRs, the target antigens are not known. As to treatment: roughly 11-day PBMC culture with coronavirus spike peptide pools or control peptides (ViraFEST assay). What was sequenced was CD4+ T cells from blood, cultured in vitro. These receptors all come from a human donor who had recovered from COVID-19.

This rearrangement joins TRBV5-4 to TRBJ1-1, with D hard to call. Germline V CDR1 and CDR2: SGHNT, YYREEE (reference sequence). This CDR3 is built from 13 residues. Between the trimmed V and J ends, which lost 4 bases and 1 base, there was a span of 8 bases. The CDR3 loop is CASSPTENTEAFF. The CDR3 nucleotides are TGTGCCAGCAGCCCTACAGAGAACACTGAAGCTTTCTTT.

The rearrangement joins TRBV11-3 to TRBJ2-7, with TRBD1 as a possible D gene (5 bases). The germline V gene encodes CDR1 SGHNT and CDR2 YENEEA. CDR3 length: 18 residues. Trimming removed 0 bases from V and 0 bases from J, with 18 bases in between. CDR3 sequence (DNA): TGTGCCAGCAGCTTAGACCCCCCCGGCAGGGAATCCTCCTACGAGCAGTACTTC. Its protein is CASSLDPPGRESSYEQYF. The variable domain in full, completed from reference TRBV11-3 and TRBJ2-7, reads EAGVVQSPRYKIIEKKQPVAFWCNPISGHNTLYWYLQNLGQGPELLIRYENEEAVDDSQLPKDRFSAERLKGVDSTLKIQPAELGDSAVYLCASSLDPPGRESSYEQYFGPGTRLTVT.

This clonotype occurred once. The V call is TRBV5-1, the J call TRBJ1-2, with 7 bases matching TRBD1. The CDR3 has 14 residues. The trim removed 4 bases at V and 4 bases at J, leaving 7 bases unmatched. Germline CDR1 reads SGHRS; CDR2 reads YFSETQ. The CDR3 nucleotides read TGCGCCAGCAGCCCGCGGGACAGATCCTATGGCTACACCTTC. This codes for CASSPRDRSYGYTF.

The chain combines TRBV12-3 or TRBV12-4 with TRBJ2-2; TRBD1 or TRBD2 may be the D gene (6 bases each). The CDR3 has 14 residues. Trimming shortened V by 5 bases and J by 6 bases, and 13 bases separated the two germline ends. The chain's CDR3 is CASSLRGEAGELFF. The CDR3 DNA reads as TGTGCCAGCAGTCTAAGGGGGGAGGCCGGGGAGCTGTTTTTT.

This clonotype was observed a few times. The rearrangement joins TRBV7-9 to TRBJ2-5, with no clear D. Trimming left V 3 bases short and J 2 bases short, with 10 bases between. The CDR3 is 14 residues long. Germline V gene lookup returns CDR1 SEHNR and CDR2 FQNEAQ (reference sequence). The CDR3 is CASSFVPEQETQYF. In nucleotides, the CDR3 is TGTGCCAGCAGCTTTGTACCGGAACAAGAGACCCAGTACTTC.

CDR3 amino acids: CASSQPGTADYRGYTF. The CDR3 coding sequence is TGCGCCAGCAGCCAACCCGGGACTGCTGACTACAGGGGCTACACCTTC. The chain is built from TRBV4-1 and TRBJ1-2; the D gene is possibly TRBD1 (5 bases). V lost 2 bases and J lost 8, with 21 bases in between. In germline, CDR1 is MGHRA, CDR2 YSYEKL. The CDR3 has 16 amino acids.

This chain joins TRBV7-9 and TRBJ1-1; no reliable D call. The CDR3 is 14 residues long. V was clipped by 2 bases and J by 0 bases, with 7 bases between them. Germline-derived CDR1 and CDR2 are SEHNR and FQNEAQ (reference sequence). The CDR3 DNA reads TGTGCCAGCAGCTTATCAGCGTTGAACACTGAAGCTTTCTTT. Translated: CASSLSALNTEAFF.

V usage is TRBV6-1 and J usage is TRBJ2-7; 7 bases are shared with TRBD1. The ends lost 3 bases at V and 3 bases at J; junction bases unmatched: 5. CDR3 length: 14 amino acids. Germline CDR1 reads MNHNS; CDR2 reads SASEGT. This CDR3 reads CASSDQTGIYEQYF. CDR3 DNA sequence: TGTGCCAGCAGTGACCAGACAGGGATCTACGAGCAGTACTTC.

In nucleotides, the CDR3 is TGCGCCAGCAGTTTGGGACAGGGCAAACAAGAGACCCAGTACTTC. It yields the protein CASSLGQGKQETQYF. This sequence joins TRBV10-1 and TRBJ2-5; 9 positions match TRBD1. This CDR3 region has 15 residues. Per the germline V gene, CDR1 is WNHNN and CDR2 is SYGVQD (reference sequence). Germline trimming cut 5 bases from V and 2 bases from J; bases unmatched to any gene: 6.

The chain recombines TRBV15 with TRBJ1-5; D not certain. Germline V gene data show CDR1 as LNHNV and CDR2 as YYDKDF (reference sequence). Trimming shortened V by 0 bases and J by 6 bases, and 15 bases separated the two germline ends. The CDR3 consists of 16 residues. The CDR3 nucleotides are TGTGCCACCAGCAGAGATCCAAGGGTCGCGGCTCAGCCCCAGCATTTT. Amino acid sequence: CATSRDPRVAAQPQHF.

This clonotype turned up a few times. V gene TRBV19 combines with J gene TRBJ1-5; D call uncertain. The CDR3 has 16 residues. Trimming removed 7 bases from V and 2 bases from J, with 18 bases in between. The germline V gene has CDR1 LNHDA and CDR2 SQIVND (reference sequence). The CDR3 loop is CASKGVELRGNQPQHF. Written as DNA, the CDR3 is TGTGCCAGTAAGGGAGTGGAGTTGAGGGGCAATCAGCCCCAGCATTTT. Variable domain in full (rest from reference TRBV19 and TRBJ1-5): DGGITQSPKYLFRKEGQNVTLSCEQNLNHDAMYWYRQDPGQGLRLIYYSQIVNDFQKGDIAEGYSVSREKKESFPLTVTSAQKNPTAFYLCASKGVELRGNQPQHFGDGTRLSIL.

The chain is built from TRBV5-4 and TRBJ2-3, with D hard to call. The CDR3 consists of 12 residues. The V gene lost 5 bases and the J gene lost 0 bases, with 4 bases spanning the gap. Germline CDR1 SGHNT, CDR2 YYREEE (reference sequence). The CDR3 reads CASSSSTDTQYF. CDR3 coding DNA: TGTGCCAGCAGTTCTAGCACAGATACGCAGTATTTT.